This entry lists 21 T cell receptor beta chains sequenced from one sample in a study of cytomegalovirus exposure and HLA in healthy donors (dated by TCRdb to 2015 to 2018). Receptor libraries were prepared by the immunoSEQ multiplex PCR assay. For the multiplex PCR, a mixture combining 60 forward primers for TCR Vbeta segments and 13 reverse primers for TCR Jbeta segments was used. Not all clones reach the TCRdb copy of this immuneACCESS table, which keeps in-frame sequences only. Checked studies attribute under half of the gap to unresolved V genes and leave the rest unexplained. The sample contains approximately 160,000 clones, around 80% of them found a single time. The ten largest account for about 3.1% of the sample. The sample comprised PBMCs. All receptors derive from a woman aged 45-65 years in good health and CMV-seropositive.

V gene TRBV9 combines with J gene TRBJ2-7; D remains unclear. Between the trimmed V and J ends, which lost 4 bases and 0 bases, there was a span of 8 bases. The CDR3 contains 13 residues. Germline V CDR1 and CDR2: SGDLS, YYNGEE. The CDR3 region is CASSPTDSYEQYF. CDR3 bases: TGTGCCAGCAGCCCGACTGACTCCTACGAGCAGTACTTC.

V usage is TRBV2 and J usage is TRBJ2-3; 8 bases map to TRBD2. The junction had 3 bases not matched to a gene; V was cut back by 4 bases and J by 3 bases. The V gene's germline CDR1 is SNHLY and CDR2 FYNNEI. The CDR3 is made up of 14 amino acids. The CDR3 DNA reads as TGTGCCAGCAGTGGAAGCGGGGGTACAGATACGCAGTATTTT. Translating gives CASSGSGGTDTQYF.

This CDR3 reads CASSDGTGSRYNEQFF. DNA for the CDR3: TGTGCCAGCAGTGATGGGACAGGGAGTCGCTACAATGAGCAGTTCTTC. The chain uses TRBV25-1 and TRBJ2-1; 9 nucleotides line up with TRBD1. The V and J ends lost 3 bases and 3 bases, in that order; junction bases with no gene match: 6. CDR3 length equals 16 residues. CDR1 and CDR2 (germline): MGHDK, SYGVNS.

This clone was detected only once. The chain couples TRBV7-9 to TRBJ2-7; 9 bases map to TRBD2. CDR1 and CDR2 (germline): SEHNR, FQNEAQ (reference sequence). CDR3 length equals 13 residues. With V trimmed by 7 bases and J by 6 bases, 7 bases remained unmatched. CDR3 loop: CASNPGLAFEQYF. The CDR3 bases are TGTGCCAGCAACCCTGGACTAGCGTTCGAGCAGTACTTC.

This chain connects TRBV30 to TRBJ2-3; the D gene is possibly TRBD2 (6 bases). There are 17 residues in the CDR3. The germline CDR1 and CDR2 sequences are GTSNPN and SVGIG (reference sequence). V lost 3 bases to trimming and J lost 0 bases, with 19 bases between them. CDR3 DNA: TGTGCCTGGAGCCCAAGGTTTGGAAGCGGGAGCACAGATACGCAGTATTTT. This sequence encodes CAWSPRFGSGSTDTQYF. Together with reference TRBV30 and TRBJ2-3, the CDR3 gives the full variable domain: SQTIHQWPATLVQPVGSPLSLECTVEGTSNPNLYWYRQAAGRGLQLLFYSVGIGQISSEVPQNLSASRPQDRQFILSSKKLLLSDSGFYLCAWSPRFGSGSTDTQYFGPGTRLTVL.

The chain recombines TRBV9 with TRBJ2-3; D gene unclear. V lost 4 bases to trimming and J lost 1 base, with 7 bases between them. This CDR3 comprises 13 residues. CDR1 SGDLS and CDR2 YYNGEE come from the germline V gene. CDR3 nucleotides: TGTGCCAGCAGCCCCCATGGCACAGATACGCAGTATTTT. As protein: CASSPHGTDTQYF.

This clone was seen a handful of times. The chain employs TRBV9 and TRBJ1-1; a weak D match, TRBD1 (5 bases). V shed 4 bases and J shed 3 bases, with 25 bases lying between them. CDR1 is SGDLS, CDR2 YYNGEE, per germline. This CDR3 is 18 amino acids long. In DNA, the CDR3 is TGTGCCAGCAGCTCCGGGGGGATAAGGGGAGGCATGGACACTGAAGCTTTCTTT. This translates into CASSSGGIRGGMDTEAFF.

This sequence joins TRBV6-5 and TRBJ1-1; maybe TRBD1 (5 bases). The germline V gene has CDR1 MNHEY and CDR2 SVGAGI. The CDR3 totals 12 residues. Trimming stripped 6 bases from V and 3 bases from J, with 8 bases between. CDR3 amino acids: CASRGRDTEAFF. CDR3 DNA sequence: TGTGCCAGCAGGGGCAGGGACACTGAAGCTTTCTTT.

The chain couples TRBV4-3 to TRBJ2-3, with TRBD1 matching over 9 bases. This CDR3 is 16 amino acids long. The trim removed 5 bases at V and 0 bases at J, leaving 6 bases unmatched. Germline V CDR1 and CDR2: LGHNA, YSLEER. CDR3 amino acids: CASSATGTGSTDTQYF. The DNA of the CDR3 is TGCGCCAGCAGCGCTACCGGGACAGGGAGCACAGATACGCAGTATTTT.

This clone turned up a few times. This sequence joins TRBV11-3 and TRBJ2-1; D is ambiguous. Germline CDR1 is SGHNT and CDR2 is YENEEA. Trimming took 0 bases from V and 10 from J, leaving 7 bases between them. CDR3 size: 12 residues. The CDR3 bases are TGTGCCAGCAGCTTAGATTTACGGGAGCAGTTCTTC. Residues: CASSLDLREQFF.

The chain carries TRBV4-3 and TRBJ2-2; D is possibly TRBD2 (6 bases). CDR3 size: 16 residues. Germline V gene sequence: CDR1 LGHNA, CDR2 YSLEER. Trimming took off 0 bases at V and 6 bases at J, with 14 bases between the two ends. The CDR3 spells CASSQDDGGRSGELFF. The DNA of the CDR3 is TGCGCCAGCAGCCAAGATGACGGGGGTAGATCCGGGGAGCTGTTTTTT.

The chain uses TRBV9 and TRBJ1-2, with unresolved D. Germline CDR1 reads SGDLS; CDR2 reads YYNGEE. With 2 bases removed from V and 4 bases from J, the gap between germline ends came to 21 bases. This CDR3 comprises 17 residues. The CDR3 sequence: CASSVSRRQSASYGYTF. The CDR3 region has the DNA TGTGCCAGCAGCGTTTCCCGGCGCCAGTCGGCTAGCTATGGCTACACCTTC.

The gene calls are TRBV27 and TRBJ2-7, with TRBD2 matching over 14 bases. V shed 4 bases and J 2 bases; nucleotides not matched to a gene: 7. The CDR3 runs to 17 residues. CDR1 and CDR2 (germline): MNHEY, SMNVEV (reference sequence). CDR3 residues: CASSSGLAGAATYEQYF. The DNA of the CDR3 is TGTGCCAGCAGTTCGGGACTAGCGGGGGCCGCGACCTACGAGCAGTACTTC.

The CDR3 loop is CASSSLVGQGMVYEQYF. DNA for the CDR3: TGTGCCAGCAGCTCCCTAGTTGGACAGGGAATGGTCTACGAGCAGTACTTC. The V and J genes are TRBV7-9 and TRBJ2-7; 8 bases match TRBD1. V was clipped by 4 bases and J by 3 bases; unmatched bases: 14. Germline loops: CDR1 SEHNR, CDR2 FQNEAQ (reference sequence). CDR3 length: 17 residues.

This clone was detected a few times. The chain carries TRBV13 and TRBJ2-3; D is perhaps TRBD2 (5 bases). Germline values: CDR1 PRHDT, CDR2 FYEKMQ (reference sequence). V was pared by 8 bases and J by 1 base, with 13 bases between. This CDR3 is 14 amino acids long. Here the CDR3 reads CASSSRSGTDTQYF. The CDR3 bases are TGTGCCAGCTCTAGCCGTAGTGGCACAGATACGCAGTATTTT.

The chain joins TRBV5-1 to TRBJ2-7; D is possibly TRBD2 (6 bases). The V gene's germline CDR1 is SGHRS and CDR2 YFSETQ. Trimming shortened V by 0 bases and J by 4 bases, and 14 bases separated the two germline ends. This CDR3 spans 15 amino acids. The CDR3 here is CASSLALGSLYEQYF. The CDR3 DNA sequence: TGCGCCAGCAGCTTGGCCCTCGGGAGTCTATACGAGCAGTACTTC.

This chain uses TRBV14 with TRBJ2-5; TRBD2 might be the D (6 bases). The CDR3 consists of 15 residues. Trimming removed 4 bases from V and 5 bases from J, with 17 bases in between. The V gene's germline CDR1 is SGHDN and CDR2 FVKESK. This CDR3 reads CASSPGLGFGETQYF. CDR3 coding DNA: TGTGCCAGCAGCCCGGGACTCGGGTTTGGTGAGACCCAGTACTTC.

CDR3 DNA sequence: TGTGCCAGCAGCGGACAGGGAGCCTCACCCCTCCACTTT. Protein product: CASSGQGASPLHF. The rearrangement links TRBV7-9 to TRBJ1-6; 8 bases map to TRBD1. J was trimmed by 10 bases and V by 5 bases; bases with no gene match: 4. The germline CDR1 and CDR2 sequences are SEHNR and FQNEAQ (reference sequence). The CDR3 extends over 13 amino acids.

This clone was picked up one time. The chain carries TRBV28 and TRBJ1-6; TRBD1 aligns across 7 bases. There are 16 residues in the CDR3. The junction had 6 bases not matched to a gene; V was cut back by 6 bases and J by 1 base. Germline V lookup: CDR1 MDHEN, CDR2 SYDVKM. CDR3 nucleotide sequence: TGTGCCAGCAGCCCGACAGGGAGGTCCTATAATTCACCCCTCCACTTT. This sequence encodes CASSPTGRSYNSPLHF. The variable domain in full, completed from reference TRBV28 and TRBJ1-6, reads DVKVTQSSRYLVKRTGEKVFLECVQDMDHENMFWYRQDPGLGLRLIYFSYDVKMKEKGDIPEGYSVSREKKERFSLILESASTNQTSMYLCASSPTGRSYNSPLHFGNGTRLTVT.

V is TRBV11-3 and J is TRBJ1-5; 8 positions match TRBD1. CDR1 SGHNT and CDR2 YENEEA come from the germline V gene. Trimming took 5 bases from V and 5 from J; bases not matched to a gene: 2. The CDR3 sequence is 13 residues long. CDR3 nucleotide sequence: TGTGCCAGCAGCCAGGACAGGGATCAGCCCCAGCATTTT. Its protein is CASSQDRDQPQHF.

This chain uses TRBV5-8 with TRBJ2-7; the D gene is possibly TRBD2 (6 bases). The V end was cut by 0 bases, the J end by 0 bases, with 16 bases between. Germline V gene lookup returns CDR1 SGHTS and CDR2 YDEGEE. There are 17 residues in the CDR3. The CDR3 region has the DNA TGTGCCAGCAGCTTGGGGGCCGGGACTGCGATCTCCTACGAGCAGTACTTC. It codes for CASSLGAGTAISYEQYF.